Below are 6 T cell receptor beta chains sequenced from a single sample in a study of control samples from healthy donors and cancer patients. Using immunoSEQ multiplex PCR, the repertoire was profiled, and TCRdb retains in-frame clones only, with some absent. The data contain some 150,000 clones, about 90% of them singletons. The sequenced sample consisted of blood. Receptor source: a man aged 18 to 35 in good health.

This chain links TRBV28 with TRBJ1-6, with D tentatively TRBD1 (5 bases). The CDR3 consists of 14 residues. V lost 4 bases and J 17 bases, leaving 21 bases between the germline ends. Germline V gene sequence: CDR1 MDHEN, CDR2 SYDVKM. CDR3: CASSSRDPPGLVHF. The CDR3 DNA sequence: TGTGCCAGCAGTTCCCGGGACCCCCCGGGGTTGGTCCACTTT.

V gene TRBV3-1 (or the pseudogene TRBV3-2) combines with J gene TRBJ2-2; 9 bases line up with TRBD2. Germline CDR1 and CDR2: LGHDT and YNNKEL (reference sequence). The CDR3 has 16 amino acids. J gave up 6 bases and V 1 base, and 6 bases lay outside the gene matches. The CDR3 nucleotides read TGTGCCAGCAGCCAAGGAGCTAGCGGGGCCTCCGGGGAGCTGTTTTTT. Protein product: CASSQGASGASGELFF.

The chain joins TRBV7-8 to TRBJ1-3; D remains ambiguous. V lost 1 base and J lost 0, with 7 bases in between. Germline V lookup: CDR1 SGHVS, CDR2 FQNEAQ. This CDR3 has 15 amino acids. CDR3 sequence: CASSLDGYSGNTIYF. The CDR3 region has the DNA TGTGCCAGCAGCTTAGACGGATACTCTGGAAACACCATATATTTT.

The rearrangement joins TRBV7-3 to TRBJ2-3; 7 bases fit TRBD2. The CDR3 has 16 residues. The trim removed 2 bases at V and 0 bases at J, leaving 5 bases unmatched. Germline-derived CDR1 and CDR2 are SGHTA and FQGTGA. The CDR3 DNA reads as TGTGCCAGCAGCTTATGGTCCGGGGGGAGCACAGATACGCAGTATTTT. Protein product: CASSLWSGGSTDTQYF.

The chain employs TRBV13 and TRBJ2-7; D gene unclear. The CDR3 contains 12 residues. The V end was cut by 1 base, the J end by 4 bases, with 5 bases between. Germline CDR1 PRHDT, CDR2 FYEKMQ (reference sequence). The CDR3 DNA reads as TGTGCCAGCAGCTTAGAGAGTTACGAGCAGTACTTC. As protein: CASSLESYEQYF. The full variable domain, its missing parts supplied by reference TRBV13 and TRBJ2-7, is AAGVIQSPRHLIKEKRETATLKCYPIPRHDTVYWYQQGPGQDPQFLISFYEKMQSDKGSIPDRFSAQQFSDYHSELNMSSLELGDSALYFCASSLESYEQYFGPGTRLTVT.

CDR3 residues: CASSQDFQRGVQETQYF. The DNA for the CDR3 is TGTGCCAGCAGCCAAGATTTCCAGCGGGGGGTCCAAGAGACCCAGTACTTC. V usage is TRBV3-1 (or the pseudogene TRBV3-2) and J usage is TRBJ2-5, with TRBD2 matching 9 bases. Germline loops: CDR1 LGHDT, CDR2 YNNKEL (reference sequence). The CDR3 contains 17 residues. The ends lost 0 bases at V and 1 base at J; junction bases unmatched: 6.